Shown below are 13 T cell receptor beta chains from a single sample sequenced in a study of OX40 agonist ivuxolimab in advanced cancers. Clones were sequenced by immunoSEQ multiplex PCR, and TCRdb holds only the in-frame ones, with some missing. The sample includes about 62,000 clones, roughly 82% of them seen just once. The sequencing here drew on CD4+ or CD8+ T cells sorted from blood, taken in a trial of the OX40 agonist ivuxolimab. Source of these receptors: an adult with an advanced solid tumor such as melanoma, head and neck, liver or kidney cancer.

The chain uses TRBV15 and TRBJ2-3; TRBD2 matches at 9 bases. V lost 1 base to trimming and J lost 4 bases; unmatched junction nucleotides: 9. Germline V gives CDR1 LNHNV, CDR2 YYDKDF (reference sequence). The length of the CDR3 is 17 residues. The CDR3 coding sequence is TGTGCCACCAGCAGAGCTTTAGCGGGGGCAGGACCAGATACGCAGTATTTT. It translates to CATSRALAGAGPDTQYF. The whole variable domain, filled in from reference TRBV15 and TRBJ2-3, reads DAMVIQNPRYQVTQFGKPVTLSCSQTLNHNVMYWYQQKSSQAPKLLFHYYDKDFNNEADTPDNFQSRRPNTSFCFLDIRSPGLGDTAMYLCATSRALAGAGPDTQYFGPGTRLTVL.

CDR3 residues: CASSHTDSNQPQHF. The CDR3 DNA follows: TGTGCCAGCTCACATACAGATAGCAATCAGCCCCAGCATTTT. J is TRBJ1-5 and V is TRBV18; D gene ambiguous. Germline CDR1 reads KGHSH; CDR2 reads LQKENI. The germline V and J ends were trimmed by 4 bases and 0 bases, with 7 bases remaining between them. The CDR3 length is 14 residues.

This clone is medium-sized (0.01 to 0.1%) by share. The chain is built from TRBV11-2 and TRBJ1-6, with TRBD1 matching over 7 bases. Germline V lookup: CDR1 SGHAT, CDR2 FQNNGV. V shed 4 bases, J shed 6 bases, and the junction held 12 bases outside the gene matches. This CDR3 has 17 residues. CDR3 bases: TGTGCCAGCAGCTCCACCGGAGGGGGGACAGTTAATTCACCCCTCCACTTT. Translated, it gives CASSSTGGGTVNSPLHF.

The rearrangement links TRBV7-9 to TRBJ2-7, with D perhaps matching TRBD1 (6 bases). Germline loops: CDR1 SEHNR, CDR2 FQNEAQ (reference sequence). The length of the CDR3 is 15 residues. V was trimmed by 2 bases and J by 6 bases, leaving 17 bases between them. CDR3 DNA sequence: TGTGCCAGCAGCTTATCTGTCAGGGGTAAGGGCGAGCAGTACTTC. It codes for CASSLSVRGKGEQYF.

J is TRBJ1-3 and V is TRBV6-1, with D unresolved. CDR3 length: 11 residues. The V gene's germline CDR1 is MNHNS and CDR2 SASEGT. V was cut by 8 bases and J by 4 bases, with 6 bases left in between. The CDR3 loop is CASGRGNTIYF. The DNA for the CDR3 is TGTGCCAGCGGGCGAGGAAACACCATATATTTT.

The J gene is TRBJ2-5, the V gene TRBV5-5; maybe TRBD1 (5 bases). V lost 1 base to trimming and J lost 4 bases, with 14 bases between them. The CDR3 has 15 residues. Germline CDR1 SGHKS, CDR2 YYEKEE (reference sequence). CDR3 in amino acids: CASSLTRVVGETQYF. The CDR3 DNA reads TGTGCCAGCAGCTTGACCAGGGTGGTTGGAGAGACCCAGTACTTC.

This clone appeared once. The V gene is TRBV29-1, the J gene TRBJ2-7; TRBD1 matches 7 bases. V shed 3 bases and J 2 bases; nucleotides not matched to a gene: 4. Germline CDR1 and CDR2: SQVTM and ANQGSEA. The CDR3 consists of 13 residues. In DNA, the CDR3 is TGCAGCGTTGAGGCAGGGGGAACCTACGAGCAGTACTTC. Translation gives CSVEAGGTYEQYF.

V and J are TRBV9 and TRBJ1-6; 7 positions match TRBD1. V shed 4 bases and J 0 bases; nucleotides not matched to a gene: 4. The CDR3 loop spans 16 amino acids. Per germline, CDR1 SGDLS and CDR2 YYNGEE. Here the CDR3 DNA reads TGTGCCAGCAGCCCTCGGGACAGCTCCTATAATTCACCCCTCCACTTT. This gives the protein CASSPRDSSYNSPLHF.

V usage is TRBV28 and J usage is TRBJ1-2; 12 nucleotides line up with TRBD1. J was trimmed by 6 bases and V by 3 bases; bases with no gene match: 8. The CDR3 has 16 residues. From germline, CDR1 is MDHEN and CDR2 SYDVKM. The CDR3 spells CASSLLRDRGRDGYTF. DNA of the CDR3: TGTGCCAGCAGTTTGCTAAGGGACAGGGGGCGGGATGGCTACACCTTC.

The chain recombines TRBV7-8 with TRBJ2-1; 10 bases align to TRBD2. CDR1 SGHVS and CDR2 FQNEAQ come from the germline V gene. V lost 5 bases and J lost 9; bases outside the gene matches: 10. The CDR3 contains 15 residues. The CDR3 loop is CASSPTVSGGVEQFF. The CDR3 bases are TGTGCCAGCAGCCCCACGGTAAGCGGGGGGGTTGAGCAGTTCTTC.

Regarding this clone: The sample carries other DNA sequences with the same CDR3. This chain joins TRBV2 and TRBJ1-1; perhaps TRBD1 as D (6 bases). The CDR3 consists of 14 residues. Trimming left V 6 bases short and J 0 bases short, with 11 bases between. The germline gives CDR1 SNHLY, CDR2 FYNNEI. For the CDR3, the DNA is TGTGCCAGCAGACAGGGAGCCATGAACACTGAAGCTTTCTTT. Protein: CASRQGAMNTEAFF. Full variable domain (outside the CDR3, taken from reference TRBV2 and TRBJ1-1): EPEVTQTPSHQVTQMGQEVILRCVPISNHLYFYWYRQILGQKVEFLVSFYNNEISEKSEIFDDQFSVERPDGSNFTLKIRSTKLEDSAMYFCASRQGAMNTEAFFGQGTRLTVV.

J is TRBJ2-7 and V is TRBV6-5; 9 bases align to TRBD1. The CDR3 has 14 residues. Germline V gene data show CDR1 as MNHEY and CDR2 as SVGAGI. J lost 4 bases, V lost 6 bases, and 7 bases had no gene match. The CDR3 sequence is CASSPGTGRYEQYF. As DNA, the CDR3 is TGTGCCAGCAGCCCCGGGACAGGGAGATACGAGCAGTACTTC.

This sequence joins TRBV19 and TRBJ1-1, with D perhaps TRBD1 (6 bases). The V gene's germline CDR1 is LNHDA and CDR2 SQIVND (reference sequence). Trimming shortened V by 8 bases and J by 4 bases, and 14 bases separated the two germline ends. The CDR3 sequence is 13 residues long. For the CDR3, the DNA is TGTGCCAGTTCGGTTAGGGGGATCACTGAAGCTTTCTTT. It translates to CASSVRGITEAFF.